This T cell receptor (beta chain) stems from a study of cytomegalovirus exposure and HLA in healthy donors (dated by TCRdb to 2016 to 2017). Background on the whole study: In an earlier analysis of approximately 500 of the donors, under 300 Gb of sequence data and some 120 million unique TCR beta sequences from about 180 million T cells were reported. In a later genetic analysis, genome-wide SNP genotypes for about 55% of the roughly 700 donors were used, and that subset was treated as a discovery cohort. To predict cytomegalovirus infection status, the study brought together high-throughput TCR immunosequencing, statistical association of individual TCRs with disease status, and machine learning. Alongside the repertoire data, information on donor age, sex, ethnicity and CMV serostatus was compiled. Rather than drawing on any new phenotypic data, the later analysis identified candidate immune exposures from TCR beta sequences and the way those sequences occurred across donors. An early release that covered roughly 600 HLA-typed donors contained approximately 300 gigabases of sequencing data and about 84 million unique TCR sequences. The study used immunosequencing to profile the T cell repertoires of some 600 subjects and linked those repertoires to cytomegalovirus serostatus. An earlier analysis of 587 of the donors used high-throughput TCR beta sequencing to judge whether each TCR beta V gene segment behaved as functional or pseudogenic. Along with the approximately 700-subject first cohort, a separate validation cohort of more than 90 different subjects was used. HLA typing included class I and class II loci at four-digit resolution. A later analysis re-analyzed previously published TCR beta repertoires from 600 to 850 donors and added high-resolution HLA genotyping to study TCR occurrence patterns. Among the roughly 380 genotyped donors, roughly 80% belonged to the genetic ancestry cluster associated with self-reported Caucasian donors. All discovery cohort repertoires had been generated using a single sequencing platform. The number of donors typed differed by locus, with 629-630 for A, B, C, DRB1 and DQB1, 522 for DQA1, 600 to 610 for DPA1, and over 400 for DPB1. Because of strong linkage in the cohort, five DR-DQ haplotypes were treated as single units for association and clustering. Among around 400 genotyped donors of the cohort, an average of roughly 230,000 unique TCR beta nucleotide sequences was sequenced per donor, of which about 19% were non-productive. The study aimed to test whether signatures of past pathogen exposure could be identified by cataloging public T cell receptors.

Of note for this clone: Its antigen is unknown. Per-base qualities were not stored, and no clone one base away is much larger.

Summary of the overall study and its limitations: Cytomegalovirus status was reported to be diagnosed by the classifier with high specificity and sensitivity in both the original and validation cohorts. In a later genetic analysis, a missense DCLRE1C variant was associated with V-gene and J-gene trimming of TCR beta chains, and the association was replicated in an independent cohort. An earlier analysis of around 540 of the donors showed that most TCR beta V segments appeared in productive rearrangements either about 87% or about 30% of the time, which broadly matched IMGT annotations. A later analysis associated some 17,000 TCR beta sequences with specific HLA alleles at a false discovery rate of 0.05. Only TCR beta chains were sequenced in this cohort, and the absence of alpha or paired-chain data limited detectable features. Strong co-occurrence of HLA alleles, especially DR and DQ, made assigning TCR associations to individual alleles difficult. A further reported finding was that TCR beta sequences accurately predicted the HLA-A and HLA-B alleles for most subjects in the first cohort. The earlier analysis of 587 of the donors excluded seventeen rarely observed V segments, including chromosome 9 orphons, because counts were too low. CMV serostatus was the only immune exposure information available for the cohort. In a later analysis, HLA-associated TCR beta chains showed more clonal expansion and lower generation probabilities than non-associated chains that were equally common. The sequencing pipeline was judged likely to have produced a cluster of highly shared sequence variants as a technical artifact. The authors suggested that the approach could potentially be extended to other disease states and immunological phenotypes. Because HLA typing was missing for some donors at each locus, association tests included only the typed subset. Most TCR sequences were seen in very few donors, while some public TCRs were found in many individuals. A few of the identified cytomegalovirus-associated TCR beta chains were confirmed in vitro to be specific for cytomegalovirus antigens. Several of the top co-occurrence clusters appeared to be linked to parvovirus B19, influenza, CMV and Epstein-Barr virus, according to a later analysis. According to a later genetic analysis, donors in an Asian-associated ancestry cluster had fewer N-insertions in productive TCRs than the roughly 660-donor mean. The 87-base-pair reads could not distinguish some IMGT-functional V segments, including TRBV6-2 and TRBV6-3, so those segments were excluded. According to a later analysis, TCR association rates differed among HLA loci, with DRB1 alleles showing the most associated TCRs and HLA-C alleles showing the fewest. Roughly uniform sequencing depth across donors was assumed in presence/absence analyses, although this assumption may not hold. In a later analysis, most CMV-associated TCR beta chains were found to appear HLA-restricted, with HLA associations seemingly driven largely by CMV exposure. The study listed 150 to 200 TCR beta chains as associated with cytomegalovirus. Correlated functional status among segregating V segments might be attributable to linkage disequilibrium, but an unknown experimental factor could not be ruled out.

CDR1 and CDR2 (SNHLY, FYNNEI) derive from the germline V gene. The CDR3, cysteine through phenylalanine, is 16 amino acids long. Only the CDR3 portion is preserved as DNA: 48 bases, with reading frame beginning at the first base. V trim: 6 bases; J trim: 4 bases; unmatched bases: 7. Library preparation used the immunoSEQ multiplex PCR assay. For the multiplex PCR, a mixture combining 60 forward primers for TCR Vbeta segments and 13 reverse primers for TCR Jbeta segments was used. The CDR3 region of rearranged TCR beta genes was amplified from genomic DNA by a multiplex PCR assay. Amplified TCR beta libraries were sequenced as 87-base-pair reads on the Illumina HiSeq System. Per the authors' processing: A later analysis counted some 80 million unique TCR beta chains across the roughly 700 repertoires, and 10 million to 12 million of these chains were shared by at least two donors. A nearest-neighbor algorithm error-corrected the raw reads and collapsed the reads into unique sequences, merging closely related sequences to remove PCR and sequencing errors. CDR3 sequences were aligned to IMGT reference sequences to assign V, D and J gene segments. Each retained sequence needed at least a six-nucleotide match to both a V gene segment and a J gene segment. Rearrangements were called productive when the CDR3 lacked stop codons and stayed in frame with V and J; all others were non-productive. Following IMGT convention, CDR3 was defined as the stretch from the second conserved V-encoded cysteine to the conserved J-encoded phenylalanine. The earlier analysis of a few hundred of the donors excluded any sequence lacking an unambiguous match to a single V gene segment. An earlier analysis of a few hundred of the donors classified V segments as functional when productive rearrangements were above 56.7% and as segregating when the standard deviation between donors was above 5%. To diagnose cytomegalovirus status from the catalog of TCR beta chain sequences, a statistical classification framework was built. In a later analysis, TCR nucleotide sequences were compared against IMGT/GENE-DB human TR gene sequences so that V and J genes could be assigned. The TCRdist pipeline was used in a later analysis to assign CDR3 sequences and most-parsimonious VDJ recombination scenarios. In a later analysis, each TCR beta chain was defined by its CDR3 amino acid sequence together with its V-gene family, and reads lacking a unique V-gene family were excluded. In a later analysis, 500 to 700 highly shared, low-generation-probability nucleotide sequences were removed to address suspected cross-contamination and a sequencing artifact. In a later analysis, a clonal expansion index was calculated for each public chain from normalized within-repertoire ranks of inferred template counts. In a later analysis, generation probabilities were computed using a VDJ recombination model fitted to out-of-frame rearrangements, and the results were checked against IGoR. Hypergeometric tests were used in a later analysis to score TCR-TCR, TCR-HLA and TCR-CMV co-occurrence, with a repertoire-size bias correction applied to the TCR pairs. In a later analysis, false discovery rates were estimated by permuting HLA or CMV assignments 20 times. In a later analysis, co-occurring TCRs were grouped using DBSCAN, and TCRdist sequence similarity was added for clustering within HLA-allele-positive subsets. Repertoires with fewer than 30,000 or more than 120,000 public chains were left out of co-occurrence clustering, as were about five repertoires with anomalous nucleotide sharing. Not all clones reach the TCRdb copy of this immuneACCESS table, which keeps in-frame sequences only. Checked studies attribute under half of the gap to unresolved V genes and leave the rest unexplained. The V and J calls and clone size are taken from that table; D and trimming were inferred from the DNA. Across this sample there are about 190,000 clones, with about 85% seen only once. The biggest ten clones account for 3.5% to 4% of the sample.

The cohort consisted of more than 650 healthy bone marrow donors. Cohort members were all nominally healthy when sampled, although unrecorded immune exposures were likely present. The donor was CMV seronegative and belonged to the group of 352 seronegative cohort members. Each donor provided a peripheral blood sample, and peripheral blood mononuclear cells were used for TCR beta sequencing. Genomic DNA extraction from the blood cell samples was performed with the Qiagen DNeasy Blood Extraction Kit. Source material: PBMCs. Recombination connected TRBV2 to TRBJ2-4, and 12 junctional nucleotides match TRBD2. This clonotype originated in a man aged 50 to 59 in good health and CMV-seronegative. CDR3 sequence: CASSATSGGSKNIQYF. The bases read TGTGCCAGCAGCGCGACTAGCGGGGGCTCTAAAAACATTCAGTACTTC.